What follows are 8 T cell receptor beta chains derived from one specimen sequenced in a study of T cells in Graves' hyperthyroidism and ophthalmopathy (dated by TCRdb to the late 2010s). Library method: multiplex PCR. Sequenced using an Illumina HiSeq 2000. The TCR beta CDR3 regions were amplified from RNA transcripts. The TCR CDR3 was subjected to a first round of RT-PCR using the HTBI primer set and the Qiagen OneStep RT-PCR kit. The raw public reads went through TCRdb reprocessing: fastp at Q25, MiXCR clone calling, in-frame beta chains kept. One record per CDR3 amino acid sequence lists the most common genes and DNA. The sample yields hundreds of thousands of distinct CDR3 sequences; roughly 15% were counted once. The ten biggest clones cover roughly an eighth of the sample. The specimen sequenced was blood. The receptor set was obtained from a woman between 45 and 60 years old with Graves' ophthalmopathy.

This clonotype was counted only a few times. The chain links TRBV4-2 to TRBJ2-7; 9 bases line up with TRBD2. This CDR3 contains 16 residues. Looked up from germline, CDR1 is LGHNA and CDR2 is YNFKEQ. Trimming removed 0 bases from V and 5 bases from J; junction bases left unmatched: 8. The CDR3 region is CASSQESGLALNEQYF. The CDR3 DNA follows: TGTGCCAGCAGCCAAGAGTCGGGACTAGCCCTTAACGAGCAGTACTTC.

The chain joins TRBV10-3 to TRBJ1-5, with unresolved D. Germline CDR1 reads ENHRY; CDR2 reads SYGVKD. The CDR3 contains 16 residues. The V gene lost 0 bases and the J gene lost 0 bases, with 9 bases spanning the gap. CDR3 amino acids: CAISESAHGSNQPQHF. As DNA, the CDR3 is TGTGCCATCAGTGAGTCGGCCCACGGTAGCAATCAGCCCCAGCATTTT.

The J gene is TRBJ2-2, the V gene TRBV2; perhaps D is TRBD1 or TRBD2 (5 bases each). CDR1 and CDR2 (germline): SNHLY, FYNNEI. The V end lost 8 bases, the J end lost 5 bases, and 18 bases lay between the germline ends. CDR3 size: 15 residues. Here the CDR3 DNA reads TGTGCCAGCGGAGGACAAGCACTAAGGACCGGGGAGCTGTTTTTT. This gives the protein CASGGQALRTGELFF.

This clonotype has a count of ten or more. The chain combines TRBV15 with TRBJ2-5, with TRBD2 identical over 9 bases. Germline lookup yields CDR1 LNHNV and CDR2 YYDKDF (reference sequence). The CDR3 extends over 19 amino acids. Trimming took 1 base from V and 5 from J; bases not matched to a gene: 17. The CDR3 DNA reads TGTGCCACCAGCAGAGGGATGGGATATAGCGGGAGAATCGGGGAGACCCAGTACTTC. Residues: CATSRGMGYSGRIGETQYF.

The table lists this clonotype with many counts. The rearrangement joins TRBV28 to TRBJ2-1; TRBD2 matches at 11 bases. The trim removed 6 bases at V and 7 bases at J, leaving 17 bases unmatched. CDR3 length equals 18 residues. Germline V gives CDR1 MDHEN, CDR2 SYDVKM. The CDR3 loop reads CASSPPPGSGRAGNEQFF. DNA for the CDR3: TGTGCCAGCAGCCCCCCGCCGGGTAGCGGGAGGGCCGGGAATGAGCAGTTCTTC. The full variable domain, its missing parts supplied by reference TRBV28 and TRBJ2-1, is DVKVTQSSRYLVKRTGEKVFLECVQDMDHENMFWYRQDPGLGLRLIYFSYDVKMKEKGDIPEGYSVSREKKERFSLILESASTNQTSMYLCASSPPPGSGRAGNEQFFGPGTRLTVL.

This clonotype was counted many times. This chain connects TRBV19 to TRBJ1-2, with 8 bases identical to TRBD1. Germline V gene sequence: CDR1 LNHDA, CDR2 SQIVND (reference sequence). This CDR3 has 14 amino acids. The ends lost 4 bases at V and 7 bases at J; junction bases unmatched: 8. CDR3 in DNA: TGTGCCAGTAGTAATGCAGGGGGCGCTCGTGGCTACACCTTC. Its protein product is CASSNAGGARGYTF.

This clonotype was seen more than once but under ten times. The chain has TRBV6-2 or TRBV6-3 and TRBJ2-1; D is unresolved. Germline CDR1 reads MNHEY; CDR2 reads SVGEGT. V was cut by 6 bases and J by 9 bases, with 9 bases left in between. The CDR3 contains 11 residues. The CDR3 DNA is TGTGCCAGCAGGTATTTTGCTGAGCAGTTCTTC. Translation gives CASRYFAEQFF.

V is TRBV7-8 and J is TRBJ2-2; no clear D. This CDR3 has 15 amino acids. V was cut by 5 bases and J by 2 bases, with 12 bases left in between. Germline V gene data show CDR1 as SGHVS and CDR2 as FQNEAQ. CDR3 residues: CASSPPFGNTGELFF. The CDR3 nucleotides read TGTGCCAGCAGCCCACCTTTTGGTAACACCGGGGAGCTGTTTTTT.